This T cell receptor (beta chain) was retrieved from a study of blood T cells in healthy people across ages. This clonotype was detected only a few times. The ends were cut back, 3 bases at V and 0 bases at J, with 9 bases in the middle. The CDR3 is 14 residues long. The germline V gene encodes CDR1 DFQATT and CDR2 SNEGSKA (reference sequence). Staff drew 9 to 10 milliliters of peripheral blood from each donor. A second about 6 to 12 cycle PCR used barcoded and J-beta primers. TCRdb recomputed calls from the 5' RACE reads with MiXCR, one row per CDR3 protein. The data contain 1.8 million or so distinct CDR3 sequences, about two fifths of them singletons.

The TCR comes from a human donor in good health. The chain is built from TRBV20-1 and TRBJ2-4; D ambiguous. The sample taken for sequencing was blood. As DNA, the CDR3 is TGCAGTGCTAGGGTACACCTAGCCAAAAACATTCAGTACTTC. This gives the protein CSARVHLAKNIQYF.